One TCR beta chain is described in this entry. What antigen it recognizes has not been identified. Base quality data are lacking; no much larger clone is found one base away. In the paper's terms, the time point label means: baseline, week 1 (first vaccination visit). The treatment or condition tag for this specimen amounts to: pre-vaccination baseline after standard-of-care therapy. The donors had newly diagnosed IDH1-mutant astrocytomas of WHO grade 3 or 4 that showed loss of nuclear ATRX. The samples were drawn from NOA16, a multicentre, single-arm, open-label phase I trial in Germany that tested a mutant IDH1 peptide vaccine in humans for the first time. For immunogenicity testing, the blood drawn at visit V03 was used as the baseline sample. Genomic DNA for TCRB sequencing was extracted from EDTA blood using the DNeasy Blood and Tissue Kit. The library was produced with the immunoSEQ multiplex PCR assay. Rearranged TCR beta chain sequences were amplified with the hsTCRB Kit following the manufacturer's protocol. TCRB libraries were sequenced on an Illumina MiSeq. On the study's bioinformatics: Demultiplexing, trimming and gene mapping were performed with the kit vendor's proprietary platform. TCRdb limited this immuneACCESS table to in-frame rearrangements with V and J called. A share of clones is missing; checked studies link under half to unresolved V genes, and the rest is unexplained. Clone size and the V and J calls come from that table; the DNA yielded D and trimming. The sample contains 20,000 to 25,000 clones, 93% of them found a single time. The ten largest clones add up to roughly 1.3% of the sample.

This sample is part of a study of a mutant IDH1 vaccine in newly diagnosed glioma (dated by TCRdb to the early 2020s). Background on the whole study: Of the 32 patients who were treated, about 62% were male and 37.5% were female, and the mean age was about 40 years. Longitudinal TCRB deep sequencing was done for some 26 treated patients, wherever samples were available for exploratory analyses. Before enrollment, most patients had been given radiochemotherapy with temozolomide as standard therapy, while the rest had received either radiotherapy alone or temozolomide alone. Peripheral blood was collected at six visits: V03 (baseline), V05, V07, V10, V12 and V13. The study at large found these results: The authors noted that analyses of patient blood samples could not be reproduced because of sample limitations. PBMC samples for TCRB deep sequencing were selected based on availability. Immune responses induced by the vaccine were seen in approximately 92% of patients across multiple MHC alleles. Changes in the top peripheral T cell clonotypes picked up by TCRB sequencing did not appear to be linked to pseudoprogression.

According to the germline V gene, CDR1 reads SGHVS and CDR2 reads FQNEAQ. V was cut back by 1 base and J by 4 bases, leaving a gap of 19 bases between them. The CDR3 numbers 17 residues from cysteine through phenylalanine. The retained sequence is limited to the CDR3, 51 bases, with the frame set at the first base. In this chain, TRBV7-8 is recombined with TRBJ2-5; TRBD1 is a possible D gene, resting on 6 matching bases. The TCR comes from a man in his forties with glioma. Material: PBMCs, obtained from a glioma patient treated with radiotherapy, temozolomide or both. The CDR3 is CASSLDSRGWGVETQYF. The nucleotide sequence is TGTGCCAGCAGCTTAGACTCAAGGGGGTGGGGTGTAGAGACCCAGTACTTC.